A single sample is the source of the 28 T cell receptor beta chains below, sequenced in a study of cytomegalovirus exposure and HLA in healthy donors. Primers for the PCR totalled 60 Vbeta and 13 Jbeta. Measured with immunoSEQ multiplex PCR; TCRdb has only the in-frame clones, and not every one. The sample lists about 200,000 clones; about 80% were seen once. Sequencing input: PBMCs. The receptors derive from a woman aged 25 to 39 in good health and CMV-seronegative.

The chain carries TRBV5-1 and TRBJ1-5; 9 nucleotides match TRBD1. The CDR3 is 18 residues long. Losses at the gene ends were 1 base for V and 0 bases for J; bases not matched to a gene: 8. The germline V gene has CDR1 SGHRS and CDR2 YFSETQ. Here the CDR3 DNA reads TGCGCCAGCAGCTTGAAAAGGACAGGGGCATATAGCAATCAGCCCCAGCATTTT. It encodes CASSLKRTGAYSNQPQHF.

Remarks on this clone: Other DNA sequences in the sample encode the same CDR3. V gene TRBV5-1 combines with J gene TRBJ2-2; no clear D gene. Germline V gene lookup returns CDR1 SGHRS and CDR2 YFSETQ. V was clipped by 2 bases and J by 1 base, with 3 bases between them. The CDR3 consists of 13 residues. The CDR3 is CASSLQNTGELFF. In nucleotides, the CDR3 is TGCGCCAGCAGCTTACAGAACACCGGGGAGCTGTTTTTT.

The chain is built from TRBV5-1 and TRBJ1-2, with 7 bases identical to TRBD1. V lost 1 base and J lost 5; bases outside the gene matches: 5. CDR1 is SGHRS and CDR2 is YFSETQ in the germline V gene. CDR3 length equals 14 residues. DNA for the CDR3: TGCGCCAGCAGCTTGTCTGGACAGGATTATGGCTACACCTTC. Its translation is CASSLSGQDYGYTF.

The chain links TRBV9 to TRBJ2-3, with a possible D match to TRBD1 (6 bases). The germline V gene encodes CDR1 SGDLS and CDR2 YYNGEE. CDR3 length: 15 amino acids. V dropped 4 bases and J dropped 3 bases, with 15 bases sitting between them. CDR3 amino acids: CASSQTGWGTDTQYF. CDR3 nucleotide sequence: TGTGCCAGCAGCCAAACAGGGTGGGGGACAGATACGCAGTATTTT.

The CDR3 DNA sequence: TGTGCCAGCAGCTTGGCCCCGGGACAGGGAAAAGAGACCCAGTACTTC. Its protein product is CASSLAPGQGKETQYF. The chain uses TRBV5-6 and TRBJ2-5; TRBD1 agrees at 9 bases. This CDR3 contains 16 residues. After removal of 0 bases from V and 3 bases from J, the junction contained 6 bases not matched to a gene. Germline assignment: CDR1 SGHDT and CDR2 YYEEEE.

The V gene is TRBV30, the J gene TRBJ2-1; TRBD1 agrees at 9 bases. The CDR3 is made up of 16 amino acids. Germline CDR1 is GTSNPN and CDR2 is SVGIG (reference sequence). Trimming at V came to 2 bases and at J to 5 bases, leaving 10 bases not matched to a gene. This CDR3 is CAWSRTGTGPHNEQFF. The CDR3 DNA follows: TGTGCCTGGAGTCGGACCGGGACAGGGCCCCACAATGAGCAGTTCTTC. The entire variable domain, with the rest obtained from reference TRBV30 and TRBJ2-1, is as follows: SQTIHQWPATLVQPVGSPLSLECTVEGTSNPNLYWYRQAAGRGLQLLFYSVGIGQISSEVPQNLSASRPQDRQFILSSKKLLLSDSGFYLCAWSRTGTGPHNEQFFGPGTRLTVL.

The chain has TRBV19 and TRBJ2-2; no clear D. The V end lost 5 bases, the J end lost 0 bases, and 7 bases lay between the germline ends. The CDR3 is 14 amino acids. CDR1 and CDR2 (germline): LNHDA, SQIVND (reference sequence). The CDR3 loop reads CASSASANTGELFF. Written as DNA, the CDR3 is TGTGCCAGTAGTGCGAGTGCGAACACCGGGGAGCTGTTTTTT.

The CDR3 DNA reads as TGTGCCAGCAATCCTCCCCCGGGCTACGAGCAGTACTTC. Protein product: CASNPPPGYEQYF. J is TRBJ2-7 and V is TRBV2, with D uncertain. The CDR3 has 13 amino acids. Looked up from germline, CDR1 is SNHLY and CDR2 is FYNNEI. V lost 7 bases and J 3 bases, leaving 13 bases between the germline ends.

The chain recombines TRBV4-1 with TRBJ2-7; D is undetermined. The CDR3 totals 16 residues. V shed 6 bases and J shed 4 bases, with 22 bases lying between them. CDR1 and CDR2 (germline): MGHRA, YSYEKL. CDR3 sequence reads: CASSFFKQKAAYEQYF. CDR3 coding DNA: TGCGCCAGCAGTTTTTTCAAGCAGAAGGCGGCATACGAGCAGTACTTC.

The CDR3 bases are TGCGCCACAATGGGGGACAGGGGGACCTACAATGAGCAGTTCTTC. This gives the protein CATMGDRGTYNEQFF. The V gene is TRBV10-1, the J gene TRBJ2-1; TRBD1 matches at 11 bases. The CDR3 length is 15 residues. The germline V gene encodes CDR1 WNHNN and CDR2 SYGVQD (reference sequence). Trimming took 10 bases from V and 2 from J; bases not matched to a gene: 7.

The V gene is TRBV2, the J gene TRBJ2-7; the match to TRBD2 covers 9 bases. Trimming cost V 4 bases and J 2 bases; bases outside gene matches: 9. CDR1 is SNHLY, CDR2 FYNNEI, per germline. The CDR3 extends over 16 amino acids. DNA of the CDR3: TGTGCCAGCAGTGGGGGTAGCGGGAGATTTACCTACGAGCAGTACTTC. Translated: CASSGGSGRFTYEQYF.

This rearrangement joins TRBV9 to TRBJ1-5; D not resolved. Germline loops: CDR1 SGDLS, CDR2 YYNGEE. The germline V and J ends were trimmed by 0 bases and 5 bases, with 9 bases remaining between them. This CDR3 has 14 residues. Here the CDR3 DNA reads TGTGCCAGCAGCGTAGGTAGCACCTATCAGCCCCAGCATTTT. Translated, it gives CASSVGSTYQPQHF.

The chain links TRBV11-3 to TRBJ1-5, with D perhaps TRBD1 (5 bases). The CDR3 has 15 amino acids. Germline V gene lookup returns CDR1 SGHNT and CDR2 YENEEA. The V end was cut by 2 bases, the J end by 10 bases, with 18 bases between. The CDR3 DNA reads TGTGCCAGCAGCTTACCAAGGGACCGGGGGTCCCCCCAGCATTTT. This translates into CASSLPRDRGSPQHF.

This sequence joins TRBV19 and TRBJ2-1, with 12 nucleotides matching TRBD2. CDR1 LNHDA and CDR2 SQIVND come from the germline V gene (reference sequence). V shed 10 bases and J 9 bases; nucleotides not matched to a gene: 13. This CDR3 spans 15 amino acids. The CDR3 protein is CAIQRTSGTGGEQFF. Written as DNA, the CDR3 is TGTGCCATACAGAGGACTAGCGGGACGGGCGGTGAGCAGTTCTTC.

This clone was recorded only once. J is TRBJ1-4 and V is TRBV6-4; tentative D call: TRBD1 (6 bases). Per the germline V gene, CDR1 is MRHNA and CDR2 is SNTAGT. V lost 5 bases to trimming and J lost 0 bases, with 16 bases between them. The CDR3 extends over 17 amino acids. CDR3 region: CASSPPGQLATNEKLFF. CDR3 DNA: TGTGCCAGCAGTCCCCCCGGACAGCTTGCAACTAATGAAAAACTGTTTTTT.

The chain links TRBV19 to TRBJ2-3; TRBD2 matches at 7 bases. The V and J ends lost 6 bases and 3 bases, in that order; junction bases with no gene match: 9. CDR3 length: 15 amino acids. In germline, CDR1 is LNHDA, CDR2 SQIVND (reference sequence). The CDR3 coding sequence is TGTGCCAGTAGCCCAGGCAGGACTAGAACAGATACGCAGTATTTT. This encodes CASSPGRTRTDTQYF.

This chain joins TRBV30 and TRBJ1-6; the match to TRBD1 covers 9 bases. V lost 2 bases, J lost 5 bases, and 1 base stayed unmatched. The CDR3 runs 14 residues. The germline V gene has CDR1 GTSNPN and CDR2 SVGIG (reference sequence). The CDR3 sequence is CAWSRTGDNSPLHF. The DNA of the CDR3 is TGTGCCTGGAGTCGGACAGGGGATAATTCACCCCTCCACTTT.

The table lists this clone with a few counts. This chain links TRBV18 with TRBJ2-5, with D perhaps matching TRBD1 (6 bases). From germline, CDR1 is KGHSH and CDR2 LQKENI. Deletions cut 2 bases from V and 3 bases from J, with 10 bases between. The CDR3 runs to 14 residues. DNA of the CDR3: TGTGCCAGCTCACCAATCGGACAGAAAGAGACCCAGTACTTC. As protein: CASSPIGQKETQYF.

The V call is TRBV19, the J call TRBJ1-1, with D perhaps TRBD1 (5 bases). CDR3 length: 19 amino acids. Trimming took off 3 bases at V and 0 bases at J, with 23 bases between the two ends. Per the germline V gene, CDR1 is LNHDA and CDR2 is SQIVND (reference sequence). CDR3 nucleotide sequence: TGTGCCAGTAGTATTAGGGGACTGTTTACAAACCGCTTGAACACTGAAGCTTTCTTT. Protein sequence: CASSIRGLFTNRLNTEAFF.

The chain carries TRBV30 and TRBJ1-1, with 8 bases aligning to TRBD1. J lost 4 bases, V lost 0 bases, and 4 bases had no gene match. This CDR3 spans 14 amino acids. Germline V gene lookup returns CDR1 GTSNPN and CDR2 SVGIG (reference sequence). The CDR3 reads CAWSVQGAGTEAFF. In DNA, the CDR3 is TGTGCCTGGAGTGTCCAGGGGGCAGGCACTGAAGCTTTCTTT.

The rearrangement links TRBV5-4 to TRBJ2-4; no reliable D call. Germline V lookup: CDR1 SGHNT, CDR2 YYREEE (reference sequence). V was shortened by 4 bases and J by 1 base, with 9 bases between the two germline ends. CDR3 length: 14 amino acids. CDR3 region: CASSVFGAKNIQYF. CDR3 coding DNA: TGTGCCAGCAGCGTTTTCGGTGCCAAAAACATTCAGTACTTC.

This clone occurred once. At one end, the junction sequence differs from germline, possibly due to a read error. The chain links TRBV7-9 to TRBJ1-2; unclear D gene. CDR1 is SEHNR and CDR2 is FQNEAQ in the germline V gene (reference sequence). The CDR3 extends over 12 amino acids. CDR3 sequence: CSSSRDHYGYTF. The DNA for the CDR3 is TGTTCCAGCAGCCGGGATCACTATGGCTACACCTTC. Using reference TRBV7-9 and TRBJ1-2 for the parts outside the CDR3, the full variable domain is DTGVSQNPRHKITKRGQNVTFRCDPISEHNRLYWYRQTLGQGPEFLTYFQNEAQLEKSRLLSDRFSAERPKGSFSTLEIQRTEQGDSAMYLCSSSRDHYGYTFGSGTRLTVV.

The chain has TRBV12-5 and TRBJ2-3; possibly TRBD1 for D (5 bases). Germline V gene lookup returns CDR1 LGHNT and CDR2 FRNRAP. CDR3 length equals 14 residues. Deletions cut 1 base from V and 4 bases from J, with 9 bases between. The CDR3 DNA follows: TGTGCTAGTGGTTTGGGCCTGACAGCAGATACGCAGTATTTT. Amino acids: CASGLGLTADTQYF.

The rearrangement uses TRBV2 and TRBJ2-3; possibly TRBD2 for D (5 bases). The CDR3 consists of 14 residues. V was clipped by 4 bases and J by 1 base, with 9 bases between them. The germline V gene has CDR1 SNHLY and CDR2 FYNNEI. The CDR3 bases are TGTGCCAGCAGTGTCAGGACTCGCACAGATACGCAGTATTTT. It yields the protein CASSVRTRTDTQYF.

The chain uses TRBV6-4 and TRBJ1-1; tentatively, D is TRBD1 (5 bases). The CDR3 has 13 amino acids. The germline gives CDR1 MRHNA, CDR2 SNTAGT. V lost 5 bases and J lost 1, with 8 bases in between. The CDR3 protein is CASSIGQNTEAFF. The CDR3 DNA reads as TGTGCCAGCAGTATTGGACAGAACACTGAAGCTTTCTTT.

The rearrangement links TRBV10-3 to TRBJ1-2; TRBD1 aligns across 8 bases. Looked up from germline, CDR1 is ENHRY and CDR2 is SYGVKD. The CDR3 totals 14 residues. V shed 0 bases, J shed 8 bases, and the junction held 5 bases outside the gene matches. The CDR3 bases are TGTGCCATCAGTGAGTCCCAGGGGGCGGACGGCTACACCTTC. This gives the protein CAISESQGADGYTF.

The chain employs TRBV28 and TRBJ1-2, with no clear D. This CDR3 comprises 17 residues. Germline values: CDR1 MDHEN, CDR2 SYDVKM. Trimming cost V 8 bases and J 8 bases, with 30 bases left between them. The CDR3 is CASGSLETAWSTRGYTF. CDR3 nucleotide sequence: TGTGCCAGCGGGTCGTTAGAGACGGCTTGGAGCACGCGGGGCTACACCTTC.

V and J are TRBV6-5 and TRBJ2-3, with TRBD2 matching 11 bases. Trimming at V came to 6 bases and at J to 4 bases, leaving 6 bases not matched to a gene. This CDR3 comprises 15 residues. Germline assignment: CDR1 MNHEY and CDR2 SVGAGI. CDR3 protein: CASRLAGGPPDTQYF. CDR3 coding DNA: TGTGCCAGCAGGTTAGCGGGAGGGCCACCAGATACGCAGTATTTT.